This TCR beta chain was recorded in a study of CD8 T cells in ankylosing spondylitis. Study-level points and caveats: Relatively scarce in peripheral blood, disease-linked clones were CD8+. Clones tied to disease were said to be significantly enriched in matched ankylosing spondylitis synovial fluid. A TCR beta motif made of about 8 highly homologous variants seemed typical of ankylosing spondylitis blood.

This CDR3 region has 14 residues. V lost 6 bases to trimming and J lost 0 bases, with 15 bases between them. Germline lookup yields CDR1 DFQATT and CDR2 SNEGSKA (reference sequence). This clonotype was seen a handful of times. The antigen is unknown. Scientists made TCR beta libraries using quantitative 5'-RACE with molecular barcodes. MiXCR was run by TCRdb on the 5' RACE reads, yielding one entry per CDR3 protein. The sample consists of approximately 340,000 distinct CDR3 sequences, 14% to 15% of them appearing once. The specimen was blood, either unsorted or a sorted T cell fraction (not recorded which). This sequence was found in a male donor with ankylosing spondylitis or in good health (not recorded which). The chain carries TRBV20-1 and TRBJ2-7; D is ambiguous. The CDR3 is CSATPLGSSYEQYF. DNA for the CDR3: TGCAGTGCCACCCCGCTCGGATCCTCCTACGAGCAGTACTTC.